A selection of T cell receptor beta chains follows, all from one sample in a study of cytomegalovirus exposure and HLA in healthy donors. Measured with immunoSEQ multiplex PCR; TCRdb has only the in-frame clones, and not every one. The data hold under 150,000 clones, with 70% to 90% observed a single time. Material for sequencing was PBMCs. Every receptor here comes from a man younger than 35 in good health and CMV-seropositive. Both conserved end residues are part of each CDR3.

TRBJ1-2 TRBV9 CASSDGGDYYGYTF
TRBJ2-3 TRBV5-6 CASSNSGTPWDTQYF
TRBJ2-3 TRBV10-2 CASSDSLAGGPGMQYF
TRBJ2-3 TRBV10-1 CASSTGGRGTDTQYF
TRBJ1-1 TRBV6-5 CASSMTHRGPEAFF
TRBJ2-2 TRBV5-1 CASSLAEVTGELFF
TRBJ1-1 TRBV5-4 CASSLAGTAFEAFF
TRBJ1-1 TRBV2 CASSSPGTEAFF
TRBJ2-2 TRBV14 CASSSTTGQLSGELFF
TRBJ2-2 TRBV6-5 CASSYSGRNTGELFF
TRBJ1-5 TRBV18 CASSPLYSNQPQHF
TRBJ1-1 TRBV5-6 CASSLARQGNTEAFF
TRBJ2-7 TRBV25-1 CASSETGLGYEQYF
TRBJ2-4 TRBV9 CASSVGPGQGSKNIQYF
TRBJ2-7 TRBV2 CASMTGGYEQYF
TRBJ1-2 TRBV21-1 CARGGCTF
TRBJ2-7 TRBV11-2 CASSLLQTVAYEQYF
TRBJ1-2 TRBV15 CATSTHRGGGYTF
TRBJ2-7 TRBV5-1 CASSQVVGTGTNYEQYF
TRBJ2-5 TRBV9 CASSVGQGVETQYF